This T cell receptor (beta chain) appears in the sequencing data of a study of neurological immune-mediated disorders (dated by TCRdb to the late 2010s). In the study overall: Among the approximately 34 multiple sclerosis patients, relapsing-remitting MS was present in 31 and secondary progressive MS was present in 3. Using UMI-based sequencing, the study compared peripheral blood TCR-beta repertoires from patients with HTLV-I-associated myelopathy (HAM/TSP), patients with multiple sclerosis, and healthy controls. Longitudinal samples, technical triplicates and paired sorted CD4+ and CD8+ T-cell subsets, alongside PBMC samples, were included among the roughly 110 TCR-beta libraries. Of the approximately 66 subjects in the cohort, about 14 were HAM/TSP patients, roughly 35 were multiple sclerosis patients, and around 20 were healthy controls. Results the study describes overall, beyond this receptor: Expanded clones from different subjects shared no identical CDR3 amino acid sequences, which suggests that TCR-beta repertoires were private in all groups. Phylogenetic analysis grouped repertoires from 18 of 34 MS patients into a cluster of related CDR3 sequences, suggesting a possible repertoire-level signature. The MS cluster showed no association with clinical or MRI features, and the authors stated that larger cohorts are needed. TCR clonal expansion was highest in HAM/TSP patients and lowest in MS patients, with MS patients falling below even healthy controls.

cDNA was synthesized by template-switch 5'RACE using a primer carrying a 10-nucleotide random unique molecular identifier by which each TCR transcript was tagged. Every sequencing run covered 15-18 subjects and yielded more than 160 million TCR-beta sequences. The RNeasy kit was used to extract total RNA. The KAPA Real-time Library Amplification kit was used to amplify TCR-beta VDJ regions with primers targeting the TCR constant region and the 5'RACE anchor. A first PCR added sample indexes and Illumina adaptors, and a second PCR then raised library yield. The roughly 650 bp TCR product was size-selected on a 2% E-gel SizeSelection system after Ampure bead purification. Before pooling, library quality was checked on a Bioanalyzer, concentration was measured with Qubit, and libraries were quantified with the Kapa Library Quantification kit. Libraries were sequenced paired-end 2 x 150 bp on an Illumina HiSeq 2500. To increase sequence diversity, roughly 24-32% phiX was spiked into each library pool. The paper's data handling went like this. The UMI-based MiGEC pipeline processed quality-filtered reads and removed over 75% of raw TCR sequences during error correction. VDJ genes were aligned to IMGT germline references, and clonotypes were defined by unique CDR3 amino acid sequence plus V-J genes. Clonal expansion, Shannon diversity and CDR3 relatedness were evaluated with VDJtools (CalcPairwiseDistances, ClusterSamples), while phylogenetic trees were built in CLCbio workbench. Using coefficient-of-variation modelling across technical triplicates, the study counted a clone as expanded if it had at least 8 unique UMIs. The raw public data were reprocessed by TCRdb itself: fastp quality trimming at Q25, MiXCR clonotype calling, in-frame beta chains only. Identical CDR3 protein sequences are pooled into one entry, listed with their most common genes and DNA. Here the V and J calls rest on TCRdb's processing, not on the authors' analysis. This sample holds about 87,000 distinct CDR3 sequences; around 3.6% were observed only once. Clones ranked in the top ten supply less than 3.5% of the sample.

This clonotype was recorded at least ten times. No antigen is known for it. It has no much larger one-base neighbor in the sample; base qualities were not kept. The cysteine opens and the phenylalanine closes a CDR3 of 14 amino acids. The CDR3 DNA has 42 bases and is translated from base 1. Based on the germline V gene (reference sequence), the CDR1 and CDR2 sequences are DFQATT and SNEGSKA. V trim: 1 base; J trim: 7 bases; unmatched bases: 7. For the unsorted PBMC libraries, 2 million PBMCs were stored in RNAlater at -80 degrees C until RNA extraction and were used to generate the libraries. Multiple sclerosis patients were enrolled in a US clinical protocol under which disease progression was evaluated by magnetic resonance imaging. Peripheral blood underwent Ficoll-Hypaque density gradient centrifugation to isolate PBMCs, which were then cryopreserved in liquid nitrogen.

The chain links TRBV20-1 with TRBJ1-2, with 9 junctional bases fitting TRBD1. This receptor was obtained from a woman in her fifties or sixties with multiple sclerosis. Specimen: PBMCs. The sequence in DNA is TGCAGTGCTAGAGTTAGGACAGGGGACCTTGGCTACACCTTC. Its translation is CSARVRTGDLGYTF.